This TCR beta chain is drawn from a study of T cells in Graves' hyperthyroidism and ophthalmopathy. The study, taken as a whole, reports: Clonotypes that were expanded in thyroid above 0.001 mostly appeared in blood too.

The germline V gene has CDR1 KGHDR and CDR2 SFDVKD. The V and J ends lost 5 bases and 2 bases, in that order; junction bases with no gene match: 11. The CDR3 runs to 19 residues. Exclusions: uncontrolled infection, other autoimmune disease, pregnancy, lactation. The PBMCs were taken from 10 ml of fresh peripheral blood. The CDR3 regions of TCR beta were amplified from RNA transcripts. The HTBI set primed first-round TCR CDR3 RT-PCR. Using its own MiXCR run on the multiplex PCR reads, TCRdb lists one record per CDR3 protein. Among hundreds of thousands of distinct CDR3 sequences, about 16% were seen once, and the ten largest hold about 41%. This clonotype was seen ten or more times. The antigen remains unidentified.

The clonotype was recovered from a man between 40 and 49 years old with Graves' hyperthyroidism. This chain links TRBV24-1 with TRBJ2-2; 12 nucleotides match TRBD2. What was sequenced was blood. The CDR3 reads CATSGPGLAGGPNTGELFF. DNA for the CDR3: TGTGCCACCAGTGGCCCAGGGCTAGCGGGGGGGCCTAACACCGGGGAGCTGTTTTTT.